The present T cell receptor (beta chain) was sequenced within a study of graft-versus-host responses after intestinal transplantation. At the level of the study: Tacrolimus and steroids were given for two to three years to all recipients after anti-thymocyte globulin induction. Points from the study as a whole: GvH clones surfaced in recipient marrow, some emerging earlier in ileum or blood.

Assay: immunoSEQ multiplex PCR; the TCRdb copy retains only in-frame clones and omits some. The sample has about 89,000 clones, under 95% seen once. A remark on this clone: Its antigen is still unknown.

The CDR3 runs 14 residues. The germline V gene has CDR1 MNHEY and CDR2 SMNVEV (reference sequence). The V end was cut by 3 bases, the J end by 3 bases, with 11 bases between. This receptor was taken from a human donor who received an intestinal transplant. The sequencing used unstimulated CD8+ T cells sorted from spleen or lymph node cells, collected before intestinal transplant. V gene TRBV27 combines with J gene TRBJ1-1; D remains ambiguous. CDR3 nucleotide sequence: TGTGCCAGCAGTTTTAGAGGCGCCGACACTGAAGCTTTCTTT. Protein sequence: CASSFRGADTEAFF.